This T cell receptor beta chain was sequenced in a study of monozygotic twins with inflammatory bowel disease (dated by TCRdb to between 2017 and 2020). About the investigation overall: In total, approximately 28 monozygotic twin pairs made up the full study: 19 Danish pairs, all IBD-discordant, plus nine German pairs, of which four were IBD-concordant and five were IBD-discordant. Each individual had, on average, about 151 000 unique TCRalpha sequences and 181 000 unique TCRbeta sequences available for analysis. Disease-associated traits were sought mainly through comparisons between IBD patients and their genetically identical healthy co-twins within discordant pairs.

From each donor, a roughly 2.7 ml peripheral blood sample was drawn into PAXgene tubes and stored at -80 degrees C. Total RNA was isolated from whole blood with the PAXgene blood miRNA kit on an automated QIAcube, without T cell sorting. Deep TCRalpha and TCRbeta repertoire profiling with unique molecular barcoding was performed on peripheral blood of monozygotic twin pairs concordant or discordant for inflammatory bowel disease. Smoking habits were recorded for all twin pairs, with individuals classified as current, former or never smokers. CDR1 and CDR2 were assigned from the germline V gene as SGHTA and FQGNSA. The CDR3 sequence holds 12 residues, the cysteine and phenylalanine included. The DNA sequence is not available. General study outcomes and caveats: No single strong signal or clonotype linked to IBD turned up in the results, so the idea that one exists was not supported. The analysis was unable to tell apart different T cell subtypes. Compared with healthy twins, IBD patients had fewer clonotypes in common with other individuals, a difference most pronounced in patients showing signs of disease activity. IBD patients had lower TCRbeta repertoire diversity, measured by the inverse Simpson index, than their healthy co-twins. Repertoire similarity did not differ between concordant and discordant twins, which could be due to limited statistical power. Differing immunosuppressive treatments among patients may have added background noise and inter-individual variability to the repertoires.

Points on this clonotype: Its antigen is currently not known.

The method was 5' RACE. Preparation of each TCR library used approximately 3,500 ng of total RNA. For each sample, cDNA was synthesized in eight separate reactions using SMARTScribe reverse transcriptase. During cDNA synthesis, template switching was used to introduce unique molecular identifiers that contained a 6-nucleotide sample barcode. TCRalpha and TCRbeta cDNA was amplified by two nested PCRs of roughly 16 and 10 cycles, with bead purification after each PCR. Before amplification, cDNA was treated with uracil DNA-glycosylase and purified using the QIAquick PCR purification kit. The second PCR was the step at which Illumina TruSeq-compatible adapters and sample-specific barcodes were added. Library quality and concentration were checked on TapeStation and Qubit, and libraries were pooled at about 5 ng each. Sequencing of pooled libraries was carried out on an Illumina HiSeq2500 single-index Rapid Run using 2 x 100 bp reads and custom sequencing primers. The published analysis was carried out like this. UMI-based consensus assembly with MiGEC version 1.2.6 was used to correct PCR and sequencing errors. MiXCR version 2.1.1 was used to carry out V(D)J alignment, clonotype assembly and CDR3 extraction. To normalise gene usage, clonotype sharing and MAIT/NKT TCR abundance, the top 1000, 10 000 and 20 000 clonotypes in each sample were analysed. After downsampling to 27 000 UMIs, diversity was calculated as the inverse Simpson index using the vegan R package. Paired Mann-Whitney U tests were applied to discordant twin pairs, and Benjamini-Hochberg correction was used for multiple testing. TCRdb reprocessed the sequencing reads and holds a single record per CDR3 protein sequence, with no DNA. The V and J calls and clone size come from TCRdb's table, not from the authors' own analysis. The record for this sample contains about 420,000 distinct CDR3 sequences. Together, the top ten hold 2% to 2.5% of the sample.

This receptor was identified in a human donor with ulcerative colitis or Crohn's disease, or a healthy co-twin of an affected twin (not recorded which). The chain is encoded by TRBV7-2 joined to TRBJ1-5; TCRdb's assignment of TRBD1 cannot be checked, as there is no DNA. Sequences were obtained from blood. The CDR3 reads as follows: CASSPGDQPQHF. Reference TRBV7-2 and TRBJ1-5 proteins supply the regions before and after the CDR3; the full variable domain is: GAGVSQSPSNKVTEKGKDVELRCDPISGHTALYWYRQSLGQGLEFLIYFQGNSAPDKSGLPSDRFSAERTGGSVSTLTIQRTQQEDSAVYLCASSPGDQPQHFGDGTRLSIL.